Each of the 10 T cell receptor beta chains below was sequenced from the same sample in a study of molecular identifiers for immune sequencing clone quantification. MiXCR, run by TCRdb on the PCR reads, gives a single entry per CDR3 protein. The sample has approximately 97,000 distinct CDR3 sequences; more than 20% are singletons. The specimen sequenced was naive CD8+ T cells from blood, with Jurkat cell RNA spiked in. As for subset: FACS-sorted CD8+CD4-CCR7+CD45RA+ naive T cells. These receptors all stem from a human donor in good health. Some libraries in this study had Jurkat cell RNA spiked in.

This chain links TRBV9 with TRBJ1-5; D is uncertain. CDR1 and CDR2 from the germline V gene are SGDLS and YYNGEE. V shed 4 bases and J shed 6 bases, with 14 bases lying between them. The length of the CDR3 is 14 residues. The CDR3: CASSQGGEGQPQHF. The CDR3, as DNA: TGTGCCAGCAGCCAAGGCGGGGAGGGTCAGCCCCAGCATTTT.

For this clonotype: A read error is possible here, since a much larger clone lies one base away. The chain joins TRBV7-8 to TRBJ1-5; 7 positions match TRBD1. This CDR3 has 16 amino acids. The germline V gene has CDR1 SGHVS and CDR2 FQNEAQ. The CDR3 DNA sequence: TGTGCCAGCGGCTTAGGGACAGATCTGGGAAATCAGCCCCAGCATTTT. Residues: CASGLGTDLGNQPQHF.

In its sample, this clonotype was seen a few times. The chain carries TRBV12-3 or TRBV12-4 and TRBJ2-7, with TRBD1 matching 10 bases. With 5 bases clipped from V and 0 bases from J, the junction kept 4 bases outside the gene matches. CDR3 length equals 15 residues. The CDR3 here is CASSAGQGTSYEQYF. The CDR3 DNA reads TGTGCCAGCAGTGCGGGACAGGGGACCTCCTACGAGCAGTACTTC.

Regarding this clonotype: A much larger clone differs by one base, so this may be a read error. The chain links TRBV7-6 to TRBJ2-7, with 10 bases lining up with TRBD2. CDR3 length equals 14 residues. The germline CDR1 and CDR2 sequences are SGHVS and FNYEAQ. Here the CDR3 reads CASSFTSGDYQQYF. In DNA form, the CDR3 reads TGTGCCAGCAGCTTTACTAGCGGGGACTACCAGCAGTACTTC.

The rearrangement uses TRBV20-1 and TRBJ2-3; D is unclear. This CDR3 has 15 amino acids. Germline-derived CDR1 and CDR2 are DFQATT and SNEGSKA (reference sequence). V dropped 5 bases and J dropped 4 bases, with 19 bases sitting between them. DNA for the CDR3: TGCAGTGCTGGTCCAGGATCCCCTGCGGCAGATACGCAGTATTTT. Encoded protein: CSAGPGSPAADTQYF.

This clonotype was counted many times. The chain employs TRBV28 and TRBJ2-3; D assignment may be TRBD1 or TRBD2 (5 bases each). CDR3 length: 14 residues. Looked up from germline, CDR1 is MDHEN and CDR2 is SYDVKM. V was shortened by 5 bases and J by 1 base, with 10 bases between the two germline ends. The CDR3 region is CASSPGGGTDTQYF. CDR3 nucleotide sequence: TGTGCCAGCAGTCCTGGGGGAGGCACAGATACGCAGTATTTT.

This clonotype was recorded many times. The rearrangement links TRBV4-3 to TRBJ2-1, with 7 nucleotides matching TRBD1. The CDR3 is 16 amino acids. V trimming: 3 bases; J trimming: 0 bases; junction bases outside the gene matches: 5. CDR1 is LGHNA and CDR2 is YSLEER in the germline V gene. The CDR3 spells CASSHLQGSSYNEQFF. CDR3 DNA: TGCGCCAGCAGCCATTTACAGGGGAGCTCCTACAATGAGCAGTTCTTC.

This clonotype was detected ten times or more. The CDR3, as DNA: TGCGCCAGCAGCCAAGTTCACAATGAGCAGTTCTTC. Translated: CASSQVHNEQFF. The V and J genes are TRBV4-1 and TRBJ2-1; D uncertain. Germline CDR1 and CDR2: MGHRA and YSYEKL. This CDR3 comprises 12 residues. The ends were cut back, 1 base at V and 5 bases at J, with 3 bases in the middle.

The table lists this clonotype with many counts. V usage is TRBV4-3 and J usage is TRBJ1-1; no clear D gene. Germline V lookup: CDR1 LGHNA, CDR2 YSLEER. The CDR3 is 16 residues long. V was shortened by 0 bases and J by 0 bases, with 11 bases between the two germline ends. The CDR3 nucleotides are TGCGCCAGCAGCCAAGATCGCTCAGTCATGAACACTGAAGCTTTCTTT. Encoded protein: CASSQDRSVMNTEAFF.

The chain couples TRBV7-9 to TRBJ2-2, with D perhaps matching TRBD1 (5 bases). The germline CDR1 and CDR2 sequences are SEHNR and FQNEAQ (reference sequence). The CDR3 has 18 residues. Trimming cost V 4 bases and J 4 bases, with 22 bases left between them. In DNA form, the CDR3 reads TGTGCCAGCAGCTCCCCCTGGGGCTCTAAAATCGGCACCGGGGAGCTGTTTTTT. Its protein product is CASSSPWGSKIGTGELFF.